This T cell receptor (beta chain) stems from a study of blood T cells in healthy people across ages. Healthy individuals of Caucasian origin from Russia, aged roughly 6 to 100, served as donors. General study findings and limits: Naive CD4+ cells and diversity were both higher in long-lived donors than in aged donors. Because donor CMV status was unknown, expanded clonotype changes were possibly confounded.

Comment on this clonotype: Its antigen is undetermined.

Alongside a J-beta primer mix, a sample-barcoded 5' primer served in a second PCR lasting roughly 7 to 11 cycles. TCRdb re-derived calls from the 5' RACE reads in MiXCR, one entry per CDR3 protein. The sample comprises fewer than 1,000,000 distinct CDR3 sequences, 35% to 50% of which are singletons, and 15% to 20% rests with the top ten. The CDR3 runs 16 residues. In germline, CDR1 is SGHVS, CDR2 FNYEAQ. V was pared by 0 bases and J by 0 bases, with 11 bases between. The chain is built from TRBV7-6 and TRBJ1-1; D call uncertain. Specimen: blood. The TCR sequence derives from a man at least 80 years old in good health. CDR3 in DNA: TGTGCCAGCAGCTTAGCGATACCCAAGGTGAACACTGAAGCTTTCTTT. Protein: CASSLAIPKVNTEAFF.